The source of this TCR beta chain is a study of blood T cells in healthy people across ages. The CDR3 is 15 amino acids. Germline CDR1 reads MNHEY; CDR2 reads SVGEGT. Trimming pared 6 bases from V and 3 bases from J, leaving 14 bases between. Combining a sample-barcoded 5' primer with a J-beta primer mix, a second PCR ran for roughly 7 to 12 cycles. At least 2.5 million CDR3-containing paired-end reads were obtained per sample. TCRdb redid the calling of the 5' RACE reads with MiXCR, one entry per CDR3 protein. The sample includes around 1.5 million distinct CDR3 sequences, roughly 59% seen only once; the top ten take more than 6%.

The sample comprised blood. This rearrangement joins TRBV6-2 or TRBV6-3 to TRBJ2-2; D may be TRBD2 (6 bases). The receptor was isolated from a man between 18 and 35 years old in good health. CDR3: CASRQTGTYTGELFF. The CDR3 DNA reads as TGTGCCAGCAGACAGACCGGGACTTACACCGGGGAGCTGTTTTTT.